This is a list of T cell receptor beta chains from one sample in a study of blood T cell repertoires in COVID-19. Profiling relied on immunoSEQ multiplex PCR, and the TCRdb table lists in-frame clones only, not all of them. The sample contains about 250,000 clones, around nine tenths of which appear only once. The sequenced material came from peripheral blood. Every receptor here comes from a woman between 55 and 75 years old who had recovered from COVID-19. The CDR3 runs from the conserved cysteine through the conserved F or W. Fields, in order: CDR3 DNA, CDR3 protein, clone size, D gene, CDR3 length, J gene, V gene. D genes are given only for firm matches. Clone size appears in some rows only: once, few, many, or a class for an expanded clone.

DNA: TGCGCCAGCAGCTTCTCAACACCACAGATGAACACCGGGGAGCTGTTTTTT; CDR3: CASSFSTPQMNTGELFF; size: once; D: NA; length: 17; J: TRBJ2-2; V: TRBV5-1
DNA: TGTGCCAGCAGTTTAGGGGGGGGGCCTGGAAACACCATATATTTT; CDR3: CASSLGGGPGNTIYF; size: NA; D: NA; length: 15; J: TRBJ1-3; V: TRBV27
DNA: TGTGCCAGCAGCTTGATGGCGGGGGGGCCGCGTAGTACAGATACGCAGTATTTT; CDR3: CASSLMAGGPRSTDTQYF; size: NA; D: TRBD2; length: 18; J: TRBJ2-3; V: TRBV7-6
DNA: TGTGCCAGCAGTGAGAGCGGGGGAGCCGGGGAGCTGTTTTTT; CDR3: CASSESGGAGELFF; size: once; D: TRBD2; length: 14; J: TRBJ2-2; V: TRBV6-1
DNA: TGTGCCAGTACCATGGGACAGGGTAACAACTATGGCTACACCTTC; CDR3: CASTMGQGNNYGYTF; size: NA; D: TRBD1; length: 15; J: TRBJ1-2; V: TRBV19
DNA: TGTGCCAGCAGTGTCTACAGGGGGACTAATGAAAAACTGTTTTTT; CDR3: CASSVYRGTNEKLFF; size: NA; D: TRBD1; length: 15; J: TRBJ1-4; V: TRBV2
DNA: TGTGCCAGTAGTATAGGTGGCGGCAGGACATATGGCTACACCTTC; CDR3: CASSIGGGRTYGYTF; size: NA; D: NA; length: 15; J: TRBJ1-2; V: TRBV19
DNA: TGTGCCAGCAGCCAAGATCGTAAGGAGCTGAACTCCTACGAGCAGTACTTC; CDR3: CASSQDRKELNSYEQYF; size: NA; D: NA; length: 17; J: TRBJ2-7; V: TRBV3-1/TRBV3-2
DNA: TGTGCCAGCAGCCCCGCGCCCGGGGGTCTTGAGCAGTACTTC; CDR3: CASSPAPGGLEQYF; size: NA; D: NA; length: 14; J: TRBJ2-7; V: TRBV11-3
DNA: TGTGCCAGCAACCGGCCGGGACAGGGTTTTTCAGATACGCAGTATTTT; CDR3: CASNRPGQGFSDTQYF; size: NA; D: TRBD1; length: 16; J: TRBJ2-3; V: TRBV27
DNA: TGTGCCAGCAGTCCCCTGGGAGAGTCCCAGCATTTT; CDR3: CASSPLGESQHF; size: NA; D: NA; length: 12; J: TRBJ1-5; V: TRBV28
DNA: TGCAGCGTTCCCGGGATCAGTTCAACTAATGAAAAACTGTTTTTT; CDR3: CSVPGISSTNEKLFF; size: NA; D: NA; length: 15; J: TRBJ1-4; V: TRBV29-1
DNA: TGTGCCAGCAGTCCGGGACAGGGGAACACCGGGGAGCTGTTTTTT; CDR3: CASSPGQGNTGELFF; size: NA; D: TRBD1; length: 15; J: TRBJ2-2; V: TRBV11-3
DNA: TGTGCCAGCAGCTTAGGTCCAGGGGAGAGACACTATGGCTACACCTTC; CDR3: CASSLGPGERHYGYTF; size: NA; D: NA; length: 16; J: TRBJ1-2; V: TRBV7-2
DNA: TGTGCCAGCAGCTTGACTGGCGCGCGCACAGATACGCAGTATTTT; CDR3: CASSLTGARTDTQYF; size: NA; D: NA; length: 15; J: TRBJ2-3; V: TRBV11-3
DNA: TGTGCCAGCAGCCCGCTGGAGGGTAGCGGGCGGAACAATGAGCAGTTCTTC; CDR3: CASSPLEGSGRNNEQFF; size: NA; D: TRBD2; length: 17; J: TRBJ2-1; V: TRBV7-2
DNA: TGTGCCAGCAGTTTAGGACAGGGGAGGGGCTACACCTTC; CDR3: CASSLGQGRGYTF; size: once; D: TRBD1; length: 13; J: TRBJ1-2; V: TRBV27
DNA: TGCGCCAGCAGTGCAACAGGGGATCAGCGTGGATTAACTAATGAAAAACTGTTTTTT; CDR3: CASSATGDQRGLTNEKLFF; size: NA; D: TRBD1; length: 19; J: TRBJ1-4; V: TRBV10-1
DNA: TGTGCCAGCAGCCAGACAGGGGGTATCAAAAAACTGTTTTTT; CDR3: CASSQTGGIKKLFF; size: NA; D: TRBD1; length: 14; J: TRBJ1-4; V: TRBV28
DNA: TGCAGCGCCAACGACGGAGGGGATGGCTACACCTTC; CDR3: CSANDGGDGYTF; size: NA; D: NA; length: 12; J: TRBJ1-2; V: TRBV29-1
DNA: TGTGCCACCAGACAGGGGATTGGCGAGCAGTACTTC; CDR3: CATRQGIGEQYF; size: once; D: TRBD1; length: 12; J: TRBJ2-7; V: TRBV24-1
DNA: TGTGCCAGCAGCTTAGCCCTAGCGGGGGTTACCGGGGAGCTGTTTTTT; CDR3: CASSLALAGVTGELFF; size: NA; D: TRBD2; length: 16; J: TRBJ2-2; V: TRBV7-8
DNA: TGCGCCAGCAGCCAAGTGGGGCCAGGGGGCCGGAACACTGAAGCTTTCTTT; CDR3: CASSQVGPGGRNTEAFF; size: NA; D: TRBD1; length: 17; J: TRBJ1-1; V: TRBV4-1
DNA: TGTGCCAGCAGTCTACGCCCAGGGAGGAATGAAAAACTGTTTTTT; CDR3: CASSLRPGRNEKLFF; size: NA; D: NA; length: 15; J: TRBJ1-4; V: TRBV27
DNA: TGTGCCAGTAGTATGGGGGACGGATGGGAGACTAGACCCCAAGAGACCCAGTACTTC; CDR3: CASSMGDGWETRPQETQYF; size: NA; D: NA; length: 19; J: TRBJ2-5; V: TRBV19
DNA: TGTGCCAGCAGCGTAGCCGGGGGTTTAGAGACCCAGTACTTC; CDR3: CASSVAGGLETQYF; size: NA; D: NA; length: 14; J: TRBJ2-5; V: TRBV9
DNA: TGTGCCAGCAGCTCTCGCGGGGGGGCCAACACCGGGGAGCTGTTTTTT; CDR3: CASSSRGGANTGELFF; size: NA; D: TRBD2; length: 16; J: TRBJ2-2; V: TRBV5-4
DNA: TGTGCCAGCAGCTTCCCGCGGGGAGGTTTTGAAAAACTGTTTTTT; CDR3: CASSFPRGGFEKLFF; size: NA; D: NA; length: 15; J: TRBJ1-4; V: TRBV5-6
DNA: TGTGCCAGCAGCCAAACTGGGGAGGACGGCTACACCTTC; CDR3: CASSQTGEDGYTF; size: few; D: NA; length: 13; J: TRBJ1-2; V: TRBV3-1/TRBV3-2
DNA: TGTGCCAGCATCCCTATTTTGACGACTCGAATTTACGAGCAGTACTTC; CDR3: CASIPILTTRIYEQYF; size: NA; D: NA; length: 16; J: TRBJ2-7; V: TRBV6-6
DNA: TGTGCCAGCTCCCACTCCGGGGGGGAGAACACTGAAGCTTTCTTT; CDR3: CASSHSGGENTEAFF; size: NA; D: NA; length: 15; J: TRBJ1-1; V: TRBV18
DNA: TGCGCCAGCAGCGAGGGTCTAGCGAACACCGGGGAGCTGTTTTTT; CDR3: CASSEGLANTGELFF; size: NA; D: NA; length: 15; J: TRBJ2-2; V: TRBV5-1
DNA: TGTGCCAGCATCCTGACAGGGTTCGACTACACCTTC; CDR3: CASILTGFDYTF; size: NA; D: TRBD1; length: 12; J: TRBJ1-2; V: TRBV6-1
DNA: TGCGCCAGCAGCCAAGTCGGGGGGAGAAGGCGCGGCTACACCTTC; CDR3: CASSQVGGRRRGYTF; size: NA; D: NA; length: 15; J: TRBJ1-2; V: TRBV4-1
DNA: TGTGCCAGCAGCTTATTAGGAGGATCCTACTCTGGAAACACCATATATTTT; CDR3: CASSLLGGSYSGNTIYF; size: few; D: NA; length: 17; J: TRBJ1-3; V: TRBV7-8
DNA: TGTGCCAGCAGCAAAGAGGGGGAACTGGAAGCCGGAAACACCATATATTTT; CDR3: CASSKEGELEAGNTIYF; size: NA; D: NA; length: 17; J: TRBJ1-3; V: TRBV21-1
DNA: TGTGCCACCCTCGGACAGGACAAGGGCTACACCTTC; CDR3: CATLGQDKGYTF; size: NA; D: TRBD1; length: 12; J: TRBJ1-2; V: TRBV10-3
DNA: TGTGCCAGCAGTGGACAGGCCCTCTTCAATCAGCCCCAGCATTTT; CDR3: CASSGQALFNQPQHF; size: NA; D: TRBD1; length: 15; J: TRBJ1-5; V: TRBV7-2
DNA: TGTGCCAGCAGTGAACAGAACAGGGGATCCCAGTACTTC; CDR3: CASSEQNRGSQYF; size: once; D: TRBD1; length: 13; J: TRBJ2-5; V: TRBV2
DNA: TGTGCCAGCAGCGTCCTAGGAGGGGAAGAGACCCAGTACTTC; CDR3: CASSVLGGEETQYF; size: once; D: NA; length: 14; J: TRBJ2-5; V: TRBV9
DNA: TGTGCCAGCAGTTCCGGGAATGACAATGAGCAGTTCTTC; CDR3: CASSSGNDNEQFF; size: NA; D: NA; length: 13; J: TRBJ2-1; V: TRBV7-3
DNA: TGTGCCAGCAGCTACTGGGCGGGGGACCCCTACAATGAGCAGTTCTTC; CDR3: CASSYWAGDPYNEQFF; size: few; D: TRBD2; length: 16; J: TRBJ2-1; V: TRBV27
DNA: TGTGCCAGCAGCTCACAGATCGACAGCTACGAGCAGTACTTC; CDR3: CASSSQIDSYEQYF; size: NA; D: NA; length: 14; J: TRBJ2-7; V: TRBV7-2
DNA: TGTGCCAGCAGTTTTAGGGGTGAGACCCAGTACTTC; CDR3: CASSFRGETQYF; size: NA; D: NA; length: 12; J: TRBJ2-5; V: TRBV12-3/TRBV12-4
DNA: TGTGCCAGTAGTAGGACTGCACCCGCCGATATTTCTAGCACAGATACGCAGTATTTT; CDR3: CASSRTAPADISSTDTQYF; size: NA; D: NA; length: 19; J: TRBJ2-3; V: TRBV19
DNA: TGTGCCAGCAGCTTGCAACAGGGTCAGACCCAGTACTTC; CDR3: CASSLQQGQTQYF; size: NA; D: NA; length: 13; J: TRBJ2-5; V: TRBV5-4
DNA: TGTGCCAGCAGCCGAGCGGGGGGGAGGAGTGGCAATCAGCCCCAGCATTTT; CDR3: CASSRAGGRSGNQPQHF; size: once; D: NA; length: 17; J: TRBJ1-5; V: TRBV7-8
DNA: TGCGCCAGCAGCTCGCCGACAGGGGGCGGAGAGACCCAGTACTTC; CDR3: CASSSPTGGGETQYF; size: NA; D: TRBD1; length: 15; J: TRBJ2-5; V: TRBV5-1
DNA: TGTGCCAGCCTCAGCCGGGACAGGGGCACAGATACGCAGTATTTT; CDR3: CASLSRDRGTDTQYF; size: once; D: TRBD1; length: 15; J: TRBJ2-3; V: TRBV6-5
DNA: TGCAGCGTGCAGGACAGGGGGCAGCCCCAGCATTTT; CDR3: CSVQDRGQPQHF; size: NA; D: TRBD1; length: 12; J: TRBJ1-5; V: TRBV29-1
DNA: TGTGCCAGCAGGACTCAGCAGCACTATGGCTACACCTTC; CDR3: CASRTQQHYGYTF; size: NA; D: NA; length: 13; J: TRBJ1-2; V: TRBV5-4
DNA: TGTGCCATCAGTGGGCCCAAGGGACAGGTTACTAACTATGGCTACACCTTC; CDR3: CAISGPKGQVTNYGYTF; size: once; D: TRBD1; length: 17; J: TRBJ1-2; V: TRBV10-3
DNA: TGTGCCAGCAGGCCAGGGTTTAGCTCCTACAATGAGCAGTTCTTC; CDR3: CASRPGFSSYNEQFF; size: NA; D: NA; length: 15; J: TRBJ2-1; V: TRBV3-1/TRBV3-2
DNA: TGTGCCACCAGCACGGGACAGTCCGTGTCATTGGGAGGCTACACCTTC; CDR3: CATSTGQSVSLGGYTF; size: NA; D: TRBD1; length: 16; J: TRBJ1-2; V: TRBV15
DNA: TGTGCCAGTAGCCCATTGACAGGGCAGGAGACCCAGTACTTC; CDR3: CASSPLTGQETQYF; size: NA; D: TRBD1; length: 14; J: TRBJ2-5; V: TRBV19
DNA: TGTGCCAGCAGCCCGGAGACGCGCGGAGGGATAATGGGGGATCAGCCCCAGCATTTT; CDR3: CASSPETRGGIMGDQPQHF; size: NA; D: NA; length: 19; J: TRBJ1-5; V: TRBV9
DNA: TGTGCCAGCAGCTTTCTGGGACAGGGGAGTGAAAAACTGTTTTTT; CDR3: CASSFLGQGSEKLFF; size: NA; D: TRBD1; length: 15; J: TRBJ1-4; V: TRBV7-9